Listed here are 19 T cell receptor beta chains from one sample, sequenced in a study of cytomegalovirus exposure and HLA in healthy donors. PCR amplification relied on 60 Vbeta primers (plus 13 Jbeta primers). Sequencing was performed with immunoSEQ multiplex PCR; in TCRdb, only in-frame clones are kept and a portion is missing. The sample holds under 150,000 clones, roughly three quarters seen once. The sample comprised PBMCs. The receptors here all came from a woman aged 40 to 50 in good health and CMV-seronegative.

In this sample, this clone turned up a few times. J is TRBJ2-3 and V is TRBV6-6; D is unclear. Germline V gives CDR1 MNHNY, CDR2 SVGAGI (reference sequence). Trimming cost V 6 bases and J 3 bases, with 16 bases left between them. The CDR3 extends over 15 amino acids. The CDR3, as DNA: TGTGCCAGCAGCCTTACGTCCCCCAGAACAGATACGCAGTATTTT. Translation: CASSLTSPRTDTQYF.

This clone is a singleton in its sample. The rearrangement uses TRBV19 and TRBJ2-6, with 10 bases aligning to TRBD2. The V segment lost 3 bases and the J segment 3 bases; nucleotides outside the gene matches: 11. The CDR3 length is 19 residues. Germline values: CDR1 LNHDA, CDR2 SQIVND (reference sequence). The CDR3 loop is CASSMIGASGSGGANVLTF. CDR3 nucleotides: TGTGCCAGTAGTATGATAGGGGCTAGCGGGAGTGGTGGGGCCAACGTCCTGACTTTC.

V is TRBV15 and J is TRBJ2-5, with 8 nucleotides matching TRBD2. CDR3 size: 16 residues. J gave up 2 bases and V 1 base, and 6 bases lay outside the gene matches. Germline CDR1 reads LNHNV; CDR2 reads YYDKDF (reference sequence). The CDR3 loop reads CATSRVLSGGQETQYF. The CDR3, as DNA: TGTGCCACCAGCAGAGTCCTAAGCGGGGGACAAGAGACCCAGTACTTC.

The gene calls are TRBV2 and TRBJ2-1; perhaps TRBD1 as D (7 bases). The CDR3 has 12 residues. Germline CDR1 reads SNHLY; CDR2 reads FYNNEI. Trimming shortened V by 5 bases and J by 13 bases, and 15 bases separated the two germline ends. CDR3 nucleotide sequence: TGTGCCAGCAGTTACTACAGGGGAGGCCAGTTCTTC. It yields the protein CASSYYRGGQFF. Combining the CDR3 with reference TRBV2 and TRBJ2-1 gives the whole variable domain EPEVTQTPSHQVTQMGQEVILRCVPISNHLYFYWYRQILGQKVEFLVSFYNNEISEKSEIFDDQFSVERPDGSNFTLKIRSTKLEDSAMYFCASSYYRGGQFFGPGTRLTVL.

Here the CDR3 DNA reads TGTGCCATCAGTGAGTCGTTGGGCAGCTCAAACGCCGGGGAGCTGTTTTTT. Translated: CAISESLGSSNAGELFF. The chain links TRBV10-3 to TRBJ2-2; unclear D gene. Trimming pared 0 bases from V and 6 bases from J, leaving 17 bases between. CDR3 size: 17 residues. Per the germline V gene, CDR1 is ENHRY and CDR2 is SYGVKD.

This clone was counted a single time. This sequence joins TRBV30 and TRBJ2-2, with 8 bases lining up with TRBD1. Germline loops: CDR1 GTSNPN, CDR2 SVGIG (reference sequence). The CDR3 loop spans 17 amino acids. Trimming cost V 0 bases and J 3 bases; bases outside gene matches: 9. DNA of the CDR3: TGTGCCTGGAGTGTTCCGATCAGGACAGGGCACACCGGGGAGCTGTTTTTT. It is translated as CAWSVPIRTGHTGELFF.

This clone has more than one count but fewer than ten. This chain links TRBV28 with TRBJ1-5, with unresolved D. The CDR3 is made up of 15 amino acids. Trimming pared 3 bases from V and 2 bases from J, leaving 11 bases between. Germline CDR1 and CDR2: MDHEN and SYDVKM. This CDR3 is CASSFSGGGNQPQHF. CDR3 in DNA: TGTGCCAGCAGTTTTTCAGGAGGTGGCAATCAGCCCCAGCATTTT.

CDR3: CAWSVRRGGVTDTQYF. The CDR3, as DNA: TGTGCCTGGAGTGTACGGCGCGGGGGGGTGACAGATACGCAGTATTTT. The chain employs TRBV30 and TRBJ2-3; 9 nucleotides agree with TRBD2. V lost 0 bases and J lost 3; bases outside the gene matches: 7. The CDR3 contains 16 residues. Per germline, CDR1 GTSNPN and CDR2 SVGIG (reference sequence).

This sequence joins TRBV7-9 and TRBJ1-6; D is uncertain. V gave up 0 bases and J gave up 8 bases, with 11 bases separating them. This CDR3 is built from 15 residues. Germline V gives CDR1 SEHNR, CDR2 FQNEAQ (reference sequence). The CDR3 is CASSLAQVVDSPLHF. The CDR3 DNA reads TGTGCCAGCAGCTTAGCGCAGGTGGTTGATTCACCCCTCCACTTT.

This sequence joins TRBV10-2 and TRBJ1-2; 12 nucleotides agree with TRBD1. The ends lost 7 bases at V and 4 bases at J; junction bases unmatched: 7. This CDR3 has 15 residues. CDR1 and CDR2 from the germline V gene are WSHSY and SAAADI. The CDR3 region has the DNA TGCGCCAGCAAAGGGACAGGGGGCGGACGCTATGGCTACACCTTC. Protein sequence: CASKGTGGGRYGYTF.

This rearrangement joins TRBV5-1 to TRBJ1-2; no reliable D call. Germline CDR1 and CDR2: SGHRS and YFSETQ. The CDR3 runs 12 residues. The germline V and J ends were trimmed by 4 bases and 7 bases, with 11 bases remaining between them. This chain's CDR3 is CASSPDRGGYTF. The CDR3 DNA follows: TGCGCCAGCAGCCCCGACCGGGGTGGCTACACCTTC. Full variable domain (rest looked up from reference TRBV5-1 and TRBJ1-2): KAGVTQTPRYLIKTRGQQVTLSCSPISGHRSVSWYQQTPGQGLQFLFEYFSETQRNKGNFPGRFSGRQFSNSRSEMNVSTLELGDSALYLCASSPDRGGYTFGSGTRLTVV.

This chain connects TRBV6-5 to TRBJ1-1; no clear D gene. With 0 bases removed from V and 0 bases from J, the gap between germline ends came to 8 bases. The CDR3 runs 15 residues. Germline CDR1 MNHEY, CDR2 SVGAGI. CDR3 nucleotides: TGTGCCAGCAGTTACTCGATCGCGGTGAACACTGAAGCTTTCTTT. Amino acids: CASSYSIAVNTEAFF.

The gene calls are TRBV29-1 and TRBJ1-1; D is unresolved. Germline V gene lookup returns CDR1 SQVTM and CDR2 ANQGSEA. This CDR3 contains 14 residues. V was cut by 2 bases and J by 4 bases, with 14 bases left in between. CDR3 DNA: TGCAGCGTTGAATTGGCCGGGGTCGGCACTGAAGCTTTCTTT. Protein product: CSVELAGVGTEAFF.

This clone has a handful of counts. The chain combines TRBV6-1 with TRBJ1-3, with D possibly matching TRBD1 (5 bases). Germline CDR1 reads MNHNS; CDR2 reads SASEGT. This CDR3 spans 15 amino acids. Trimming left V 6 bases short and J 2 bases short, with 14 bases between. The CDR3 region is CASSLGVGAGNTIYF. Here the CDR3 DNA reads TGTGCCAGCAGCCTAGGGGTAGGGGCTGGAAACACCATATATTTT.

This clone has just one count. The chain carries TRBV28 and TRBJ1-3, with 7 bases that match TRBD1. CDR1 is MDHEN, CDR2 SYDVKM, per germline. Trimming cost V 6 bases and J 6 bases; bases outside gene matches: 8. CDR3 length: 14 residues. CDR3 nucleotides: TGTGCCAGCAGCAATACCGGGACAGTAAACACCATATATTTT. Its translation: CASSNTGTVNTIYF.

The chain joins TRBV18 to TRBJ2-3; 7 bases are shared with TRBD2. From germline, CDR1 is KGHSH and CDR2 LQKENI. J lost 9 bases, V lost 6 bases, and 12 bases had no gene match. This CDR3 has 14 amino acids. The CDR3 DNA is TGTGCCAGCTCCAAGACTAGCCCGCCTGAGACGCAGTATTTT. Encoded protein: CASSKTSPPETQYF.

The chain is built from TRBV4-2 and TRBJ1-1, with a tentative D call TRBD1 (5 bases). Germline loops: CDR1 LGHNA, CDR2 YNFKEQ. V was cut by 0 bases and J by 7 bases, with 9 bases left in between. CDR3 length equals 13 residues. The CDR3 is CASSQDGGVEAFF. In nucleotides, the CDR3 is TGTGCCAGCAGCCAAGATGGGGGGGTTGAAGCTTTCTTT.

The rearrangement joins TRBV27 to TRBJ1-1; D not certain. CDR1 and CDR2 (germline): MNHEY, SMNVEV (reference sequence). Trimming left V 4 bases short and J 3 bases short, with 12 bases between. This CDR3 is 14 amino acids long. As DNA, the CDR3 is TGTGCCAGCAGTTATGGAGGTCTGGACACTGAAGCTTTCTTT. It codes for CASSYGGLDTEAFF.

This clone was recorded a few times. The chain carries TRBV2 and TRBJ1-4; the D is unclear. Trimming left V 3 bases short and J 8 bases short, with 19 bases between. The length of the CDR3 is 16 residues. The V gene's germline CDR1 is SNHLY and CDR2 FYNNEI. The CDR3 loop is CASSEVWSPQVEKLFF. In DNA, the CDR3 is TGTGCCAGCAGTGAGGTGTGGTCCCCACAAGTCGAAAAACTGTTTTTT.